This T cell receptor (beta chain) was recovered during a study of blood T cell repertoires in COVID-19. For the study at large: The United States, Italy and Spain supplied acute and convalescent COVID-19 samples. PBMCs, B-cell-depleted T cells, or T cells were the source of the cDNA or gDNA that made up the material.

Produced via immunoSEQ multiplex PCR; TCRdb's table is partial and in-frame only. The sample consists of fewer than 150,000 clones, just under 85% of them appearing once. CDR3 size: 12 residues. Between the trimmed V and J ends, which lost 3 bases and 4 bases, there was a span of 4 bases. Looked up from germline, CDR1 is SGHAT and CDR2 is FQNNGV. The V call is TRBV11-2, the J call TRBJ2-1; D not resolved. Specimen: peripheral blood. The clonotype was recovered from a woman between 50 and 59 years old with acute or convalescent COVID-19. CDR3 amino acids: CASSFQYNEQFF. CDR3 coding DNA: TGTGCCAGCAGCTTCCAGTACAATGAGCAGTTCTTC.